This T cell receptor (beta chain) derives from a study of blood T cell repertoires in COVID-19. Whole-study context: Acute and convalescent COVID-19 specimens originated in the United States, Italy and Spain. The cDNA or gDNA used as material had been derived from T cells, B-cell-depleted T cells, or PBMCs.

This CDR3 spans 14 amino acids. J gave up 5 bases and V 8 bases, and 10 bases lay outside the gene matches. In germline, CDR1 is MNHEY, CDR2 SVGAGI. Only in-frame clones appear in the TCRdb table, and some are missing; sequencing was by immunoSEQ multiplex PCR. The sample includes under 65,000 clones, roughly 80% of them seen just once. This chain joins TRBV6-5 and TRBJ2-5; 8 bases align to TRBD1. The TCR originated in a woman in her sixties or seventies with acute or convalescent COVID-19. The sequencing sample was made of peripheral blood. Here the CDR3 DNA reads TGTGCCAGCCAATCGACAGGGGCGGAGGAGACCCAGTACTTC. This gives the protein CASQSTGAEETQYF.